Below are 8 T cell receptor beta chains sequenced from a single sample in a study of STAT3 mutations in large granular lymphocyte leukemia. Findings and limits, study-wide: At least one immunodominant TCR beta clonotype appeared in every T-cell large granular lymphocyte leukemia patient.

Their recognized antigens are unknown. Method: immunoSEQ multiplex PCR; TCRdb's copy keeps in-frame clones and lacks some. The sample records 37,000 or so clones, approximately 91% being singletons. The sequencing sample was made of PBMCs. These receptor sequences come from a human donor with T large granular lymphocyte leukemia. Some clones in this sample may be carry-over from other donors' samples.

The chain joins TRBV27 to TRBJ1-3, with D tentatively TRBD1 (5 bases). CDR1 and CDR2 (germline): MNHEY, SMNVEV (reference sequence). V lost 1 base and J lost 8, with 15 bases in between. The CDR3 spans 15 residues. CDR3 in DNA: TGTGCCAGCAGTTTATTTCTCAGGGACGGGGACACCATATATTTT. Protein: CASSLFLRDGDTIYF.

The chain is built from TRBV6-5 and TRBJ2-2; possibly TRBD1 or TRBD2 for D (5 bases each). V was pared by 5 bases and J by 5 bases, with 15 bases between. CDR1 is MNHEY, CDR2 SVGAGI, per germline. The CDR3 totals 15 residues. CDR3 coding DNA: TGTGCCAGCAGTCACAGATTGAGGGGAACCGGGGAGCTGTTTTTT. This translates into CASSHRLRGTGELFF.

The CDR3 nucleotides read TGCGCCAGCAGTGTGGTGGCGGGAGCCACAGATACGCAGTATTTT. Residues: CASSVVAGATDTQYF. This rearrangement joins TRBV5-1 to TRBJ2-3; 7 bases match TRBD2. The germline CDR1 and CDR2 sequences are SGHRS and YFSETQ. The CDR3 is made up of 15 amino acids. With V trimmed by 5 bases and J by 2 bases, 8 bases remained unmatched.

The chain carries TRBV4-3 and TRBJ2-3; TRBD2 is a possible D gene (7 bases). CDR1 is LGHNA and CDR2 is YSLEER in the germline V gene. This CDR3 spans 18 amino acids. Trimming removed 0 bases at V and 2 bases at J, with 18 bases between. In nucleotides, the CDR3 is TGCGCCAGCAGCCAAGAAGTTGGGGGCGGGGGCTACACAGATACGCAGTATTTT. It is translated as CASSQEVGGGGYTDTQYF.

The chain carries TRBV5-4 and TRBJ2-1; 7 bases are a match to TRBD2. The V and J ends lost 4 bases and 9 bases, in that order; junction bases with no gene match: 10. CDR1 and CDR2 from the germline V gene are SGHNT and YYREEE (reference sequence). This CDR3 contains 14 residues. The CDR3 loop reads CASSPPRTRSEQFF. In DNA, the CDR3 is TGTGCCAGCAGCCCACCCAGGACTAGGAGTGAGCAGTTCTTC.

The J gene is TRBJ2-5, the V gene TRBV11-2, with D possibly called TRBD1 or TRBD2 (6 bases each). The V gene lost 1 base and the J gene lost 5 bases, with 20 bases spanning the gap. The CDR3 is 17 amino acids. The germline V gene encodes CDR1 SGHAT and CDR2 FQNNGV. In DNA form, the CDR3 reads TGTGCCAGCAGCTTAGGGATAGGAGGGCAGGGGCTGGAGACCCAGTACTTC. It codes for CASSLGIGGQGLETQYF. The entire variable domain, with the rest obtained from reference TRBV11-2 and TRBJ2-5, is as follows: EAGVAQSPRYKIIEKRQSVAFWCNPISGHATLYWYQQILGQGPKLLIQFQNNGVVDDSQLPKDRFSAERLKGVDSTLKIQPAKLEDSAVYLCASSLGIGGQGLETQYFGPGTRLLVL.

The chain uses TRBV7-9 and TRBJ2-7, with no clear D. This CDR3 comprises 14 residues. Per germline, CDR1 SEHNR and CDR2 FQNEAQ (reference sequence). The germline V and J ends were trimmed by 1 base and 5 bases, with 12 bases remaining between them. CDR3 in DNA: TGTGCCAGCAGCTTAGTGCCAGGATGGGACGAGCAGTACGTC. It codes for CASSLVPGWDEQYV.

The CDR3 sequence: CASSLTGGVPMGYTF. The CDR3 nucleotides are TGTGCCAGCAGCTTAACGGGGGGGGTGCCCATGGGCTACACCTTC. The chain combines TRBV13 with TRBJ1-2; perhaps TRBD1 as D (5 bases). CDR1 is PRHDT and CDR2 is FYEKMQ in the germline V gene (reference sequence). V lost 2 bases and J lost 8, with 18 bases in between. CDR3 length: 15 amino acids.